This T cell receptor (beta chain) derives from a study of Graves' ophthalmopathy and Graves' hyperthyroidism. Overall study context: Peripheral blood sampling occurred at initial diagnosis, before any treatment.

The CDR3 runs to 18 residues. Germline V gives CDR1 ENHRY, CDR2 SYGVKD. Using RNA transcripts, the TCR beta CDR3 regions were amplified. The first-round RT-PCR employed HTBI primers together with the Qiagen OneStep RT-PCR kit. A multiplex PCR was then performed as the second round. TCRdb re-analysed the multiplex PCR reads in MiXCR, keeping a single row per CDR3 protein. Altogether almost 750,000 distinct CDR3 sequences are present, approximately 40% being singletons, with the ten largest covering less than 55%. On this clonotype: Compared with germline, one end of the junction differs, possibly owing to a read error.

The receptor was derived from an adult man with Graves' ophthalmopathy. The sequencing sample was made of peripheral blood. The chain links TRBV10-3 to TRBJ1-5, with D perhaps matching TRBD1 (5 bases). CDR3 sequence reads: CASSYSLGTGRSNQPQHF. The CDR3 coding sequence is TGTGCCAGCAGTTACAGTCTGGGGACCGGACGTAGCAATCAGCCCCAGCATTTT.